This T cell receptor beta chain was sequenced for a study of CD8 T cells in ankylosing spondylitis. J gave up 4 bases and V 3 bases, and 4 bases lay outside the gene matches. Looked up from germline, CDR1 is MDHEN and CDR2 is SYDVKM. The CDR3 extends over 15 amino acids. TCRdb reprocessed the 5' RACE reads via MiXCR and lists one record per CDR3 protein. Of around 91,000 distinct CDR3 sequences listed, roughly 8.5% are singletons. On this clonotype: No antigen is known for it.

Overall study findings and caveats: A TCR beta motif of several highly homologous variants appeared characteristic of ankylosing spondylitis blood.

The sequenced material came from blood, either unsorted or a sorted T cell fraction (not recorded which). The receptor was isolated from a male donor with ankylosing spondylitis. The V and J genes are TRBV28 and TRBJ2-3, with 10 bases identical to TRBD2. The CDR3 loop reads CASSFLAGEADTQYF. The CDR3 DNA sequence: TGTGCCAGCAGTTTTCTAGCGGGAGAGGCAGATACGCAGTATTTT.